A single sample is the source of the 22 T cell receptor beta chains below, sequenced in a study of blood T cell repertoires in COVID-19 (dated by TCRdb to 2018 to 2021). Library construction relied on the immunoSEQ multiplex PCR assay. TCRdb carries this immuneACCESS record with in-frame sequences only. Its versions omit some clonotypes, under half of them owing to an unresolved V gene in the studies checked, with the rest unexplained. Across this sample there are 470,000 or so clones, with about 85% seen only once. In total, the top ten clones hold nearly 2% of the sample. The sample taken for sequencing was PBMCs or T cells enriched from blood (not recorded which). These receptors were obtained from a woman younger than 35 with acute COVID-19.

With respect to this clone: Other nucleotide sequences in the sample specify the same CDR3. The rearrangement uses TRBV9 and TRBJ2-3, with D perhaps TRBD2 (5 bases). Germline V CDR1 and CDR2: SGDLS, YYNGEE. The V and J ends lost 2 bases and 2 bases respectively, with 6 bases between them. The CDR3 extends over 13 amino acids. CDR3 in DNA: TGTGCCAGCAGCGTCCTAGCCACAGATACGCAGTATTTT. It yields the protein CASSVLATDTQYF.

The chain uses TRBV7-8 and TRBJ1-2; no clear D gene. The V gene's germline CDR1 is SGHVS and CDR2 FQNEAQ. V lost 2 bases, J lost 3 bases, and 13 bases lay in between. The CDR3 extends over 15 amino acids. The CDR3 reads CASSLSEHGDYGYTF. The CDR3 DNA sequence: TGTGCCAGCAGCTTATCCGAACACGGGGACTATGGCTACACCTTC.

The chain combines TRBV10-3 with TRBJ2-7; 10 positions match TRBD2. After removal of 4 bases from V and 5 bases from J, the junction contained 5 bases not matched to a gene. The CDR3 covers 14 residues. The germline V gene has CDR1 ENHRY and CDR2 SYGVKD. The CDR3 loop reads CAISALAGVDEQYF. CDR3 coding DNA: TGTGCCATCAGTGCCCTAGCGGGAGTCGACGAGCAGTACTTC.

This rearrangement joins TRBV27 to TRBJ1-6, with TRBD1 as a possible D gene (6 bases). The germline V gene encodes CDR1 MNHEY and CDR2 SMNVEV (reference sequence). This CDR3 has 17 residues. Trimming shortened V by 6 bases and J by 6 bases, and 21 bases separated the two germline ends. The CDR3 here is CASSMVVMGAANSPLHF. CDR3 bases: TGTGCCAGCAGCATGGTCGTTATGGGGGCTGCTAATTCACCCCTCCACTTT.

The rearrangement uses TRBV6-5 and TRBJ2-2; no firm D call. The germline gives CDR1 MNHEY, CDR2 SVGAGI. The CDR3 totals 12 residues. Trimming took 7 bases from V and 6 from J, leaving 9 bases between them. CDR3 amino acids: CASKPGPGELFF. Written as DNA, the CDR3 is TGTGCCAGCAAGCCTGGGCCCGGGGAGCTGTTTTTT.

The chain links TRBV5-8 to TRBJ1-5, with D possibly TRBD1 on 5 matching bases. The CDR3 has 15 residues. V was clipped by 4 bases and J by 0 bases, with 11 bases between them. Germline-derived CDR1 and CDR2 are SGHTS and YDEGEE. CDR3 sequence: CASSPSGHSNQPQHF. CDR3 DNA sequence: TGTGCCAGCAGCCCCTCAGGGCATAGCAATCAGCCCCAGCATTTT.

The CDR3 sequence: CAWRQGSDTEAFF. In nucleotides, the CDR3 is TGTGCCTGGAGACAGGGATCGGACACTGAAGCTTTCTTT. The rearrangement uses TRBV30 and TRBJ1-1; a possible D gene is TRBD1 (6 bases). Trimming shortened V by 3 bases and J by 3 bases, and 11 bases separated the two germline ends. Per the germline V gene, CDR1 is GTSNPN and CDR2 is SVGIG (reference sequence). This CDR3 is 13 amino acids long.

The genes are TRBV6-5 and TRBJ1-4; possibly TRBD1 for D (5 bases). V was pared by 6 bases and J by 6 bases, with 14 bases between. The CDR3 is 14 residues long. Looked up from germline, CDR1 is MNHEY and CDR2 is SVGAGI. The CDR3 nucleotides read TGTGCCAGCAGGCTCGACGTAGGGGATGAAAAACTGTTTTTT. It specifies CASRLDVGDEKLFF.

To note about this clone: The identical CDR3 is also encoded by other nucleotide sequences in the sample. The rearrangement joins TRBV6-5 to TRBJ1-1; TRBD1 is a possible D gene (5 bases). In germline, CDR1 is MNHEY, CDR2 SVGAGI. Trimming removed 6 bases from V and 0 bases from J, with 8 bases in between. The CDR3 is 13 amino acids. The chain's CDR3 is CASRRGLNTEAFF. The CDR3 region has the DNA TGTGCCAGCAGAAGGGGCTTGAACACTGAAGCTTTCTTT.

This chain joins TRBV11-2 and TRBJ2-1; a weak D match, TRBD1 (5 bases). V lost 1 base to trimming and J lost 8 bases, with 9 bases between them. The CDR3 covers 13 residues. Germline loops: CDR1 SGHAT, CDR2 FQNNGV. The CDR3 here is CASSLVTVDEQFF. The CDR3 nucleotides are TGTGCCAGCAGCTTAGTGACAGTTGATGAGCAGTTCTTC.

The CDR3 region has the DNA TGTGCCAGCAGCCCCCGAGACTACCCTGGAATCGCCAAAAACATTCAGTACTTC. As protein: CASSPRDYPGIAKNIQYF. The chain is built from TRBV7-2 and TRBJ2-4, with a tentative D call TRBD2 (5 bases). Trimming left V 5 bases short and J 1 base short, with 21 bases between. CDR1 is SGHTA and CDR2 is FQGNSA in the germline V gene. The CDR3 totals 18 residues. Together with reference TRBV7-2 and TRBJ2-4, the CDR3 gives the full variable domain: GAGVSQSPSNKVTEKGKDVELRCDPISGHTALYWYRQSLGQGLEFLIYFQGNSAPDKSGLPSDRFSAERTGGSVSTLTIQRTQQEDSAVYLCASSPRDYPGIAKNIQYFGAGTRLSVL.

The CDR3 sequence: CASSLGIAADTQYF. The CDR3 region has the DNA TGCGCCAGCAGCTTGGGGATAGCGGCCGATACGCAGTATTTT. The V and J genes are TRBV5-1 and TRBJ2-3, with D possibly being TRBD2 (6 bases). The germline gives CDR1 SGHRS, CDR2 YFSETQ. The V end was cut by 0 bases, the J end by 6 bases, with 11 bases between. The CDR3 is 14 amino acids.

This clone was picked up a small number of times. J is TRBJ1-3 and V is TRBV5-6; 7 bases map to TRBD1. CDR3 length: 14 amino acids. The junction had 4 bases not matched to a gene; V was cut back by 0 bases and J by 7 bases. Per germline, CDR1 SGHDT and CDR2 YYEEEE. The CDR3 region has the DNA TGTGCCAGCAGCTTGGGGGGGACAGTTAACACCATATATTTT. Translation gives CASSLGGTVNTIYF.

This chain links TRBV7-9 with TRBJ2-7; possible D gene TRBD2, 6 bases. This CDR3 comprises 13 residues. Per the germline V gene, CDR1 is SEHNR and CDR2 is FQNEAQ (reference sequence). The V end was cut by 5 bases, the J end by 7 bases, with 15 bases between. The CDR3 DNA sequence: TGTGCCAGCAGCGGGTCGGGAGTAGGGGAGCAGTACTTC. Protein: CASSGSGVGEQYF.

This clone was observed once. The rearrangement joins TRBV5-1 to TRBJ1-1, with a possible D match to TRBD1 (6 bases). The CDR3 is 15 amino acids. V was cut by 0 bases and J by 2 bases, with 11 bases left in between. Germline V gene sequence: CDR1 SGHRS, CDR2 YFSETQ. The CDR3 coding sequence is TGCGCCAGCAGCTTGGGGGGGCACCCAAACACTGAAGCTTTCTTT. This encodes CASSLGGHPNTEAFF.

The genes are TRBV5-1 and TRBJ1-3; D unclear. V was cut by 0 bases and J by 1 base, with 8 bases left in between. From germline, CDR1 is SGHRS and CDR2 YFSETQ. CDR3 length: 15 amino acids. The DNA for the CDR3 is TGCGCCAGCAGCTTGGGTGCGGGGTCTGGAAACACCATATATTTT. Protein product: CASSLGAGSGNTIYF.

V and J are TRBV19 and TRBJ1-2, with D possibly matching TRBD1 (5 bases). The CDR3 runs 15 residues. From germline, CDR1 is LNHDA and CDR2 SQIVND (reference sequence). V was shortened by 3 bases and J by 8 bases, with 19 bases between the two germline ends. DNA for the CDR3: TGTGCCAGTAGTATGGGGGTTTCGGGAGGTTCCGGCTACACCTTC. This sequence encodes CASSMGVSGGSGYTF.

CDR3 nucleotides: TGTGCCAGCAGTTACCGGGACAGAATCTTCTCTGGAAACACCATATATTTT. The encoded protein is CASSYRDRIFSGNTIYF. V is TRBV6-2 or TRBV6-3 and J is TRBJ1-3, with 7 positions matching TRBD1. Germline values: CDR1 MNHEY, CDR2 SVGEGT. The CDR3 sequence is 17 residues long. Trimming cost V 2 bases and J 0 bases; bases outside gene matches: 7.

The gene calls are TRBV6-6 and TRBJ1-2; D uncertain. The germline gives CDR1 MNHNY, CDR2 SVGAGI (reference sequence). With 7 bases removed from V and 2 bases from J, the gap between germline ends came to 11 bases. The CDR3 loop spans 13 amino acids. The CDR3 nucleotides read TGTGCCAGCACGGTTCAGGTGAACTATGGCTACACCTTC. Its protein product is CASTVQVNYGYTF.

The chain couples TRBV7-9 to TRBJ1-2; no definite D call. Germline V gene sequence: CDR1 SEHNR, CDR2 FQNEAQ (reference sequence). CDR3 length equals 14 residues. V lost 1 base, J lost 7 bases, and 13 bases lay in between. In nucleotides, the CDR3 is TGTGCCAGCAGCTTAGATACGGGAACGGGTGGCTACACCTTC. Translated: CASSLDTGTGGYTF.

The chain is built from TRBV9 and TRBJ2-2; 8 bases match TRBD2. This CDR3 region has 16 residues. Germline V CDR1 and CDR2: SGDLS, YYNGEE. The V segment lost 1 base and the J segment 4 bases; nucleotides outside the gene matches: 6. CDR3 in amino acids: CASSVLERGGTGELFF. The CDR3 coding sequence is TGTGCCAGCAGCGTACTAGAACGGGGGGGCACCGGGGAGCTGTTTTTT. The entire variable domain, with the rest obtained from reference TRBV9 and TRBJ2-2, is as follows: DSGVTQTPKHLITATGQRVTLRCSPRSGDLSVYWYQQSLDQGLQFLIQYYNGEERAKGNILERFSAQQFPDLHSELNLSSLELGDSALYFCASSVLERGGTGELFFGEGSRLTVL.

This chain uses TRBV10-3 with TRBJ2-1, with D perhaps matching TRBD1 (6 bases). The germline gives CDR1 ENHRY, CDR2 SYGVKD. Between the trimmed V and J ends, which lost 6 bases and 4 bases, there was a span of 13 bases. The CDR3 covers 14 residues. CDR3 protein: CAIRPGHKYNEQFF. CDR3 nucleotide sequence: TGTGCCATCAGGCCGGGACATAAGTACAATGAGCAGTTCTTC.